Below, 15 T cell receptor beta chains from the same sample are listed, as sequenced in a study of somatic mutations in cytotoxic T cells in rheumatoid arthritis. Measured with immunoSEQ multiplex PCR; TCRdb has only the in-frame clones, and not every one. The sample carries 15,000 to 20,000 clones, roughly 85% recorded once. The source material was CD8+ T cells sorted from blood. All receptors derive from a woman aged 40 to 50 with rheumatoid arthritis.

The chain has TRBV15 and TRBJ2-1; 9 bases agree with TRBD2. The germline CDR1 and CDR2 sequences are LNHNV and YYDKDF (reference sequence). This CDR3 has 14 residues. The trim removed 4 bases at V and 4 bases at J, leaving 2 bases unmatched. The CDR3 nucleotides are TGTGCCACCAGCACTAGCGGGATTTACAATGAGCAGTTCTTC. It codes for CATSTSGIYNEQFF.

This clone was detected only once. The chain has TRBV30 and TRBJ2-7; 12 nucleotides match TRBD1. Per germline, CDR1 GTSNPN and CDR2 SVGIG (reference sequence). With 0 bases clipped from V and 7 bases from J, the junction kept 7 bases outside the gene matches. The CDR3 consists of 15 residues. The CDR3 protein is CAWSVGQGAGNEQYF. The CDR3 nucleotides are TGTGCCTGGAGTGTGGGACAGGGGGCCGGTAATGAGCAGTACTTC.

The J gene is TRBJ1-2, the V gene TRBV10-3, with 8 bases identical to TRBD1. The CDR3 has 19 amino acids. V shed 1 base, J shed 2 bases, and the junction held 15 bases outside the gene matches. CDR1 ENHRY and CDR2 SYGVKD come from the germline V gene. The CDR3 bases are TGTGCCATCAGTGAGTATCCGGGACAGGATCTAACCAGAAACTATGGCTACACCTTC. Amino acid sequence: CAISEYPGQDLTRNYGYTF.

The chain recombines TRBV12-5 with TRBJ2-5; D remains ambiguous. Germline CDR1 reads LGHNT; CDR2 reads FRNRAP. V was shortened by 1 base and J by 1 base, with 7 bases between the two germline ends. CDR3 length equals 14 residues. In DNA form, the CDR3 reads TGTGCTAGTGGTTTGGGGGCAGGCCAAGAGACCCAGTACTTC. Its translation: CASGLGAGQETQYF.

The chain links TRBV9 to TRBJ2-5, with TRBD1 matching over 7 bases. With 4 bases clipped from V and 5 bases from J, the junction kept 5 bases outside the gene matches. CDR3 length equals 13 residues. In germline, CDR1 is SGDLS, CDR2 YYNGEE. This chain's CDR3 is CASSSPGQETQYF. For the CDR3, the DNA is TGTGCCAGCAGCTCACCGGGACAGGAGACCCAGTACTTC.

The chain couples TRBV25-1 to TRBJ1-2; D not certain. The CDR3 totals 11 residues. In germline, CDR1 is MGHDK, CDR2 SYGVNS. Trimming took 4 bases from V and 4 from J, leaving 4 bases between them. The chain's CDR3 is CASSASYGYTF. CDR3 nucleotides: TGTGCCAGCAGTGCTAGCTATGGCTACACCTTC.

V gene TRBV4-1 combines with J gene TRBJ2-2, with TRBD1 as a possible D gene (6 bases). Per germline, CDR1 MGHRA and CDR2 YSYEKL. CDR3 length equals 14 residues. Trimming shortened V by 6 bases and J by 2 bases, and 10 bases separated the two germline ends. CDR3 residues: CASRDSSNTGELFF. The CDR3 nucleotides are TGCGCCAGCAGGGACAGTTCAAACACCGGGGAGCTGTTTTTT.

This clone was found once. V usage is TRBV5-4 and J usage is TRBJ1-1, with a tentative D call TRBD1 (6 bases). The germline V and J ends were trimmed by 0 bases and 5 bases, with 23 bases remaining between them. The CDR3 contains 18 residues. Germline loops: CDR1 SGHNT, CDR2 YYREEE (reference sequence). The chain's CDR3 is CASSLAAIAGTSGTEAFF. DNA for the CDR3: TGTGCCAGCAGCTTGGCGGCAATTGCCGGGACATCAGGGACTGAAGCTTTCTTT. The full variable domain, rest sourced from reference TRBV5-4 and TRBJ1-1, is ETGVTQSPTHLIKTRGQQVTLRCSSQSGHNTVSWYQQALGQGPQFIFQYYREEENGRGNFPPRFSGLQFPNYSSELNVNALELDDSALYLCASSLAAIAGTSGTEAFFGQGTRLTVV.

The V call is TRBV6-5, the J call TRBJ2-5; D call uncertain. V was cut by 2 bases and J by 2 bases, with 12 bases left in between. Germline CDR1 MNHEY, CDR2 SVGAGI. The CDR3 covers 15 residues. Written as DNA, the CDR3 is TGTGCCAGCAGTTACCGCTTGACGGAGCAAGAGACCCAGTACTTC. It is translated as CASSYRLTEQETQYF.

This chain links TRBV6-5 with TRBJ1-1; D is perhaps TRBD1 (6 bases). This CDR3 contains 13 residues. Germline V gene lookup returns CDR1 MNHEY and CDR2 SVGAGI. V dropped 10 bases and J dropped 0 bases, with 12 bases sitting between them. The DNA for the CDR3 is TGTGCCACCCATACAGGGATGAACACTGAAGCTTTCTTT. This codes for CATHTGMNTEAFF.

The chain carries TRBV7-8 and TRBJ2-1; 9 nucleotides line up with TRBD1. This CDR3 contains 14 residues. Germline values: CDR1 SGHVS, CDR2 FQNEAQ. V lost 5 bases and J lost 4; bases outside the gene matches: 3. The chain's CDR3 is CASSHGTGYNEQFF. The CDR3 DNA is TGTGCCAGCAGCCACGGGACAGGGTACAATGAGCAGTTCTTC.

The chain employs TRBV6-5 and TRBJ1-1; no definite D call. V lost 3 bases and J lost 1, with 9 bases in between. The CDR3 extends over 14 amino acids. Germline V lookup: CDR1 MNHEY, CDR2 SVGAGI. The CDR3 here is CASSYTDENTEAFF. In nucleotides, the CDR3 is TGTGCCAGCAGTTATACAGACGAGAACACTGAAGCTTTCTTT.

This chain uses TRBV30 with TRBJ1-2; 8 nucleotides agree with TRBD1. V dropped 2 bases and J dropped 5; count of bases not matched to a gene: 4. The CDR3 spans 13 residues. Germline V gives CDR1 GTSNPN, CDR2 SVGIG (reference sequence). The CDR3 DNA follows: TGTGCCTGGAGTACAGGGGGTTTGTATGGCTACACCTTC. Amino acids: CAWSTGGLYGYTF.

The chain links TRBV12-2 to TRBJ2-5; the table's TRBD2 call for D was not verified on the DNA. TRBV12-2 is a documented pseudogene. The CDR3 is 14 residues long. The CDR3 protein is CASRSALRGETQYF. DNA for the CDR3: TGTGCAAGTCGCTCCGCCTTAAGAGGTGAGACCCAGTACTTC.

V and J are TRBV2 and TRBJ2-3; D not resolved. V was pared by 7 bases and J by 2 bases, with 10 bases between. This CDR3 has 13 residues. Germline CDR1 SNHLY, CDR2 FYNNEI. CDR3 sequence (DNA): TGTGCCAGCATTAATTCCCTCACAGATACGCAGTATTTT. The encoded protein is CASINSLTDTQYF.